Following are 4 T cell receptor beta chains from one sample sequenced in a study of cytomegalovirus exposure and HLA in healthy donors. The PCR used 60 Vbeta and 13 Jbeta primers. This table comes from immunoSEQ multiplex PCR, and its TCRdb copy is limited to in-frame clones, with some not included. This repertoire shows around 200,000 clones, 70% to 85% found once; its top ten account for 0.58%. The material sequenced was PBMCs. These receptors came from a woman aged 40 to 50 in good health and CMV-seronegative.

This chain links TRBV10-2 with TRBJ1-1; D unresolved. The CDR3 has 10 amino acids. The V gene's germline CDR1 is WSHSY and CDR2 SAAADI. Trimming pared 10 bases from V and 1 base from J, leaving 4 bases between. CDR3: CATKNTEAFF. In DNA form, the CDR3 reads TGCGCCACCAAGAACACTGAAGCTTTCTTT.

This clone has only a few counts. This rearrangement joins TRBV5-1 to TRBJ2-7, with a tentative D call TRBD1 (6 bases). The CDR3 sequence is 17 residues long. V gave up 0 bases and J gave up 0 bases, with 16 bases separating them. Germline V gene lookup returns CDR1 SGHRS and CDR2 YFSETQ. The chain's CDR3 is CASSLARTTGDSYEQYF. The CDR3, as DNA: TGCGCCAGCAGCTTGGCCAGGACGACAGGAGACTCCTACGAGCAGTACTTC.

This clone was recorded a few times. The chain is built from TRBV10-3 and TRBJ2-7; the D gene is possibly TRBD1 (6 bases). Trimming shortened V by 10 bases and J by 5 bases, and 21 bases separated the two germline ends. In germline, CDR1 is ENHRY, CDR2 SYGVKD. The CDR3 spans 14 residues. The CDR3: CATTTGSVTNEQYF. In DNA, the CDR3 is TGTGCCACCACAACAGGGTCCGTAACGAACGAGCAGTACTTC.

CDR3 sequence: CASSQVSGTGFNEQFF. The CDR3 bases are TGCGCCAGCAGCCAAGTATCCGGGACAGGGTTCAATGAGCAGTTCTTC. The chain links TRBV4-3 to TRBJ2-1; 9 positions agree with TRBD1. With 1 base clipped from V and 6 bases from J, the junction kept 7 bases outside the gene matches. Per the germline V gene, CDR1 is LGHNA and CDR2 is YSLEER. This CDR3 is built from 16 residues.